This paragraph covers one T cell receptor beta chain sequence. Sequenced material consisted of expressed TCRB transcripts (all of the isolated RNA was reverse transcribed). Here immunoSEQ multiplex PCR was the method, and the copy in TCRdb shows in-frame clones only, minus some. The sample lists about 360,000 clones; 10% to 15% were seen once. This record comes from a study of beta chain features in type 1 diabetes. Germline V gives CDR1 SGHVS, CDR2 FNYEAQ. Trimming removed 3 bases from V and 2 bases from J; junction bases left unmatched: 2. The CDR3 extends over 14 amino acids. The rearrangement joins TRBV7-6 to TRBJ2-3; TRBD1 agrees at 7 bases. Specimen: naive CD4+ T cells from blood. The sequence was collected from a man between 18 and 29 years old in good health. This CDR3 reads CASSFGTDTDTQYF. The CDR3 nucleotides are TGTGCCAGCAGCTTCGGGACAGACACAGATACGCAGTATTTT. The variable domain in full, completed from reference TRBV7-6 and TRBJ2-3, reads GAGVSQSPRYKVTKRGQDVALRCDPISGHVSLYWYRQALGQGPEFLTYFNYEAQQDKSGLPNDRFSAERPEGSISTLTIQRTEQRDSAMYRCASSFGTDTDTQYFGPGTRLTVL.